The 20 T cell receptor beta chains in this list originate from one sample, sequenced in a study of T-cell reconstitution after alpha-beta-depleted transplantation in children. Unique molecular identifiers were incorporated when the TCRbeta library was constructed. One entry per CDR3 protein, called by TCRdb with MiXCR from the PCR reads. The sample carries some 490,000 distinct CDR3 sequences, under 15% recorded once. Sequenced here: PBMCs from the stem cell graft donor, sampled from the stem cell graft. These receptors all come from a human donor who donated a stem cell graft to a child with combined immunodeficiency.

The J gene is TRBJ2-5, the V gene TRBV12-3 or TRBV12-4; 9 bases agree with TRBD1. V was clipped by 5 bases and J by 9 bases; unmatched bases: 10. CDR3 length equals 14 residues. As DNA, the CDR3 is TGTGCCAGCAGTGCTCCTCCCGGGACAGGGTCCCAGTACTTC. Translating gives CASSAPPGTGSQYF.

This clonotype was observed at least ten times. The chain employs TRBV6-2 or TRBV6-3 and TRBJ2-7; D gene ambiguous. CDR1 is MNHEY and CDR2 is SVGEGT in the germline V gene. V shed 3 bases and J shed 2 bases, with 11 bases lying between them. The CDR3 loop spans 14 amino acids. The CDR3 DNA sequence: TGTGCCAGCAGTTATCCGGTTGAGGCCTACGAGCAGTACTTC. Translation gives CASSYPVEAYEQYF.

A note on this clonotype: A read error may be the cause here, since a much bigger clone is one base away. The rearrangement uses TRBV28 and TRBJ1-2, with no clear D. The CDR3 consists of 12 residues. V was shortened by 4 bases and J by 8 bases, with 11 bases between the two germline ends. Germline CDR1 and CDR2: MDHEN and SYDVKM. The CDR3: CASSSEAWGYTF. CDR3 in DNA: TGTGCCAGCAGTTCGGAGGCTTGGGGCTACACCTTC.

V and J are TRBV30 and TRBJ2-7; 8 bases line up with TRBD1. V lost 5 bases to trimming and J lost 2 bases; unmatched junction nucleotides: 5. The CDR3 is made up of 13 amino acids. Germline lookup yields CDR1 GTSNPN and CDR2 SVGIG (reference sequence). CDR3 nucleotides: TGTGCCTGGCTACGGACAGGGACCTACGAGCAGTACTTC. This translates into CAWLRTGTYEQYF. Filled out from reference TRBV30 and TRBJ2-7, the complete variable domain reads SQTIHQWPATLVQPVGSPLSLECTVEGTSNPNLYWYRQAAGRGLQLLFYSVGIGQISSEVPQNLSASRPQDRQFILSSKKLLLSDSGFYLCAWLRTGTYEQYFGPGTRLTVT.

This chain connects TRBV20-1 to TRBJ2-7; D is uncertain. Germline CDR1 DFQATT, CDR2 SNEGSKA (reference sequence). Trimming cost V 6 bases and J 0 bases, with 12 bases left between them. The CDR3 runs to 13 residues. The CDR3 here is CSAKVAHSYEQYF. The CDR3 DNA sequence: TGCAGTGCCAAGGTAGCTCACTCCTACGAGCAGTACTTC.

This clonotype was seen a few times. The chain carries TRBV12-3 or TRBV12-4 and TRBJ2-5; 7 bases align to TRBD1. With V trimmed by 5 bases and J by 4 bases, 10 bases remained unmatched. This CDR3 is built from 15 residues. The chain's CDR3 is CASSQGQLYVETQYF. The CDR3, as DNA: TGTGCCAGCAGTCAGGGACAGCTTTACGTAGAGACCCAGTACTTC.

The chain joins TRBV12-5 to TRBJ2-5; 11 nucleotides align to TRBD1. This CDR3 has 15 residues. The V gene end was trimmed by 3 bases and the J gene end by 2 bases; junction bases not matched to a gene: 2. Germline lookup yields CDR1 LGHNT and CDR2 FRNRAP. Here the CDR3 reads CASGLGTGGQETQYF. In DNA form, the CDR3 reads TGTGCTAGTGGTTTAGGGACAGGGGGACAAGAGACCCAGTACTTC.

This clonotype has a handful of counts. This chain links TRBV6-2 or TRBV6-3 with TRBJ2-5; 11 bases align to TRBD2. V trimming: 5 bases; J trimming: 2 bases; junction bases outside the gene matches: 4. This CDR3 comprises 15 residues. Germline CDR1 is MNHEY and CDR2 is SVGEGT. CDR3 sequence: CASSDPSGGQETQYF. The CDR3 DNA reads as TGTGCCAGCAGTGACCCTAGCGGGGGGCAAGAGACCCAGTACTTC.

V gene TRBV16 combines with J gene TRBJ2-1; 8 nucleotides align to TRBD2. Germline V gives CDR1 KGHSY, CDR2 FQNENV. The CDR3 runs 17 residues. V trimming: 1 base; J trimming: 0 bases; junction bases outside the gene matches: 5. CDR3 loop: CASSQWVGTSSYNEQFF. In DNA form, the CDR3 reads TGTGCCAGCAGCCAATGGGTGGGGACTAGCTCCTACAATGAGCAGTTCTTC.

A few counts support this clonotype. The V call is TRBV4-3, the J call TRBJ2-7; 9 nucleotides align to TRBD1. Germline CDR1 reads LGHNA; CDR2 reads YSLEER. There are 15 residues in the CDR3. After removal of 1 base from V and 2 bases from J, the junction contained 3 bases not matched to a gene. The CDR3 here is CASSQGDRDPYEQYF. DNA for the CDR3: TGCGCCAGCAGCCAAGGGGACAGGGATCCCTACGAGCAGTACTTC.

This clonotype occurred a few times. The chain uses TRBV7-2 and TRBJ2-7, with 7 nucleotides matching TRBD2. With V trimmed by 5 bases and J by 4 bases, 11 bases remained unmatched. The CDR3 contains 15 residues. CDR1 is SGHTA, CDR2 FQGNSA, per germline. This CDR3 is CASSTFRGDEYEQYF. CDR3 nucleotide sequence: TGTGCCAGCAGCACCTTCCGGGGGGATGAATACGAGCAGTACTTC.

Many counts were recorded for this clonotype. The J gene is TRBJ1-1, the V gene TRBV20-1, with unresolved D. CDR3 size: 13 residues. CDR1 DFQATT and CDR2 SNEGSKA come from the germline V gene (reference sequence). V was clipped by 3 bases and J by 4 bases, with 12 bases between them. This CDR3 is CSARSEWGTEAFF. CDR3 bases: TGCAGTGCTAGGTCGGAGTGGGGCACTGAAGCTTTCTTT.

This clonotype was counted between two and nine times. V and J are TRBV27 and TRBJ2-7, with a weak D call TRBD1 (5 bases). Germline values: CDR1 MNHEY, CDR2 SMNVEV (reference sequence). The CDR3 is 14 amino acids. The V gene lost 0 bases and the J gene lost 6 bases, with 12 bases spanning the gap. The CDR3 here is CASSLSGVFFEQYF. In DNA form, the CDR3 reads TGTGCCAGCAGTTTATCAGGGGTCTTCTTCGAGCAGTACTTC.

There are many counts of this clonotype. V usage is TRBV12-3 or TRBV12-4 and J usage is TRBJ1-1, with unresolved D. The CDR3 totals 11 residues. Trimming stripped 3 bases from V and 7 bases from J, with 6 bases between. The CDR3 protein is CASSLGLEAFF. For the CDR3, the DNA is TGTGCCAGCAGTTTGGGCCTTGAAGCTTTCTTT.

This clonotype has only a few counts. The rearrangement links TRBV9 to TRBJ2-6; perhaps TRBD2 as D (7 bases). V dropped 4 bases and J dropped 4 bases, with 15 bases sitting between them. There are 16 residues in the CDR3. CDR1 is SGDLS and CDR2 is YYNGEE in the germline V gene. In DNA, the CDR3 is TGTGCCAGCAGCAGGAGGGGGGGCTACGGGGCCAACGTCCTGACTTTC. Translated, it gives CASSRRGGYGANVLTF.

In this sample, this clonotype turned up many times. J is TRBJ2-2 and V is TRBV5-6; 7 bases fit TRBD1. The V segment lost 1 base and the J segment 2 bases; nucleotides outside the gene matches: 5. Germline lookup yields CDR1 SGHDT and CDR2 YYEEEE. The CDR3 length is 16 residues. CDR3 residues: CASSLRRQGNTGELFF. In nucleotides, the CDR3 is TGTGCCAGCAGCTTGCGGAGACAGGGAAACACCGGGGAGCTGTTTTTT.

This clonotype was picked up many times. The chain combines TRBV12-3 or TRBV12-4 with TRBJ1-5; 9 bases align to TRBD1. This CDR3 is 17 amino acids long. The V segment lost 6 bases and the J segment 6 bases; nucleotides outside the gene matches: 15. CDR3 nucleotide sequence: TGTGCCAGCAGCCAGGGACAGGGAATTGGGGTTAGTCAGCCCCAGCATTTT. Amino acid sequence: CASSQGQGIGVSQPQHF.

The chain carries TRBV5-1 and TRBJ2-3, with 13 bases aligning to TRBD2. Germline trimming cut 1 base from V and 5 bases from J; bases unmatched to any gene: 1. The V gene's germline CDR1 is SGHRS and CDR2 YFSETQ. The CDR3 length is 15 residues. The CDR3 DNA follows: TGCGCCAGCAGCTTGAGACTAGCGGGAGGAGATACGCAGTATTTT. Its translation: CASSLRLAGGDTQYF.

This clonotype was counted only a few times. V usage is TRBV12-3 or TRBV12-4 and J usage is TRBJ2-2; D uncertain. The CDR3 contains 14 residues. Trimming shortened V by 6 bases and J by 5 bases, and 13 bases separated the two germline ends. The CDR3 loop is CASSLGSQTGELFF. DNA of the CDR3: TGTGCCAGCAGCCTTGGCAGCCAGACCGGGGAGCTGTTTTTT.

This clonotype has more than one count but fewer than ten. V usage is TRBV12-3 or TRBV12-4 and J usage is TRBJ1-5, with 10 nucleotides matching TRBD1. CDR3 length: 15 residues. J was trimmed by 6 bases and V by 6 bases; bases with no gene match: 8. The CDR3 sequence: CASSRGGQGTQPQHF. DNA for the CDR3: TGTGCCAGCAGCCGCGGGGGACAGGGGACTCAGCCCCAGCATTTT.